This T cell receptor beta chain was identified in a study of blood T cells in healthy people across ages (dated by TCRdb to between 2014 and 2017). For the wider study: In model experiments, template switching captured roughly one uniquely barcoded TCR beta cDNA molecule for every two T cells. For two donors (one aged 18 to 30 and one aged 80 or older), the study analyzed two additional independent replicas of 1 million unique cDNA reads from the same blood draw. Age-related changes in TCR beta repertoire diversity were measured in the study by deep sequencing normalized with unique cDNA molecular identifiers. To avoid experimental bias, donors of different ages were distributed randomly across sequencing lanes. Donors were grouped into four age groups: young (average 16 years), middle-aged (roughly 40), aged (62) and long-lived (around 80). What the study reported, not specific to this receptor: Estimates of total diversity based on one million sequenced T cells were considered lower bounds and underestimates. There was a strong correlation between observed TCR beta diversity and the percentage of naive T cells measured by flow cytometry. Conclusive comparison of naive and antigen-experienced compartments was prevented by the profiling of bulk unsorted PBMCs. Compared with the aged group, more naive CD4+ T cells, fewer expanded clones and increased TCR diversity were shown by the long-lived group, suggesting age selection. As age increased, observed TCR beta diversity per million T cells dropped in a roughly linear way, and a significant reduction was already evident by age roughly 36. Donor CMV infection status was unknown, potentially confounding age-related changes in expanded clonotypes.

This clonotype was recorded a few times. Its antigen has not been determined. No base qualities exist here, and no much larger clone lies one base off it. As encoded in the germline V gene, CDR1 is MGHRA while CDR2 is YSYEKL. The junction carries 26 bases between V and J, which are trimmed by 2 bases and 9 bases respectively. Including the terminal cysteine and phenylalanine, the CDR3 comprises 18 residues. The DNA shown is the 54-base CDR3, in frame from base 1. Libraries were constructed by 5' RACE. The listed sequencing device is Illumina HiSeq 2500. A second PCR of about 6 to 11 cycles was run with a J-beta primer mix and a sample-barcoded 5' primer. A unique molecular identifier was introduced onto each TCR beta cDNA molecule by a template-switch 5' adaptor carrying 12 random nucleotides. Each sample yielded at least 2.5 million CDR3-containing paired-end reads. First-strand cDNA synthesis was performed from all RNA using the Mint cDNA synthesis kit, with priming by a TRBC-specific oligonucleotide. After uracil-DNA glycosylase treatment, a first 18-cycle PCR used universal primers M1SS and BC2_uni_R on all cDNA. The study's own analysis went as follows. Normalization of each sample was performed by random selection of 1 million high-quality reads, each carrying a distinct molecular identifier. Instead of being binned into consensus sequences, reads that shared molecular identifiers were thrown out. MiTCR, run with a Q25 quality threshold and the strictest error-elimination algorithm, handled CDR3 identification, clonotype clustering and error correction. A nonparametric unseen species model with Euler transformation was used to estimate a lower bound on total TCR beta diversity. TCRdb reanalyzed the raw reads on its own, using fastp at Q25 for trimming and MiXCR for clone calling, and kept in-frame beta chains. Rows with a matching CDR3 protein are joined into one entry that keeps the most common DNA and genes. These V and J calls derive from TCRdb rather than the authors' analysis. Within this sample are some 1.5 million distinct CDR3 sequences, with roughly 30% of them counted one time only. The top ten constitute 6.5% to 8.5% of the sample.

The approximately 41 donors, aged 6 to 90 years, were systemically healthy Caucasian individuals from Russia. Around 10 milliliters of peripheral blood were collected from each donor into EDTA-treated Vacutainer tubes. Ficoll-Paque density-gradient centrifugation was used to isolate PBMCs, with at least 6.5 million per sample. Trizol reagent was used to extract total RNA from the PBMCs, yielding at least 5 micrograms per sample. Naive CD45RAhigh/CD27high T cell percentages were measured by flow cytometry on a PBMC aliquot from every donor. This TCR came from a woman aged 25 to 39 in good health. Source material: blood. The sequence links TRBV4-1 to TRBJ2-1; no D gene call is confident. The nucleotides read TGCGCCAGCAGCCAACACCCTTCCGGTACCACGGGCAATCTTGAGCAGTTCTTC. It is translated as CASSQHPSGTTGNLEQFF.